Included here is one TCR beta chain sequence, with context. The data were produced by immunoSEQ multiplex PCR, yet TCRdb's version contains in-frame clones alone and is incomplete. The sample consists of 30,000 or so clones, around 83% of them appearing once. The source of the sample is a study of multiple sclerosis patients with progressive multifocal leukoencephalopathy. Time point denoted: time of PML onset. CDR3 length equals 15 residues. Trimming left V 0 bases short and J 8 bases short, with 11 bases between. Germline CDR1 reads LGHNA; CDR2 reads YSLEER. Sequenced here: PBMCs, sampled from a patient treated with natalizumab. This sequence was found in a woman in her twenties or thirties with progressive multifocal leukoencephalopathy. The rearrangement joins TRBV4-3 to TRBJ1-6; D might be TRBD1 (6 bases). CDR3 DNA: TGCGCCAGCAGCCAAGACCTCCGGACAGATTCACCCCTCCACTTT. Residues: CASSQDLRTDSPLHF.